The clone carrying this T cell receptor (beta chain) was detected once. Its matching antigen is unknown. PCR employed 60 Vbeta and 13 Jbeta primers. Profiled with immunoSEQ multiplex PCR; TCRdb holds only in-frame clones, not every one. The sample lists around 140,000 clones, over 65% seen once, with about 1.6% in the top ten. V gave up 2 bases and J gave up 2 bases, with 18 bases separating them. The CDR3 covers 17 residues. Per germline, CDR1 LNHNV and CDR2 YYDKDF (reference sequence). The data were taken from a study of cytomegalovirus exposure and HLA in healthy donors. On the study more broadly: Of the donors genotyped, several hundred in all, about 80% fell in the Caucasian-associated ancestry cluster.

Study-wide findings and caveats: A classifier reportedly called cytomegalovirus status with high sensitivity and specificity. Later on, a genetic analysis was performed. It linked a missense variant in DCLRE1C with V- and J-gene trimming of TCR beta. While the bulk of TCR sequences proved rare, some public TCRs turned up in many donors.

The sample taken for sequencing was PBMCs. The clonotype comes from a man aged 35 to 55 in good health and CMV-seronegative. This chain uses TRBV15 with TRBJ2-5; tentative D call: TRBD2 (5 bases). The CDR3 is CATSRYFGVGKQETQYF. DNA of the CDR3: TGTGCCACCAGCAGATACTTCGGGGTCGGGAAGCAAGAGACCCAGTACTTC.